Shown below are 13 T cell receptor beta chains from a single sample sequenced in a study of shared clonotypes between healthy human individuals. TCRdb keeps only in-frame clones here, not all; method: immunoSEQ multiplex PCR. The sample yields around 1.6 million clones, 95% to 99% seen once. Sequenced: naive CD4+ T cells sorted from blood. Subset described: CD45RA+ positively selected. The origin of the receptors is a man aged 30 to 45 in good health.

The chain links TRBV5-1 to TRBJ2-5, with D perhaps TRBD1 (6 bases). The germline V and J ends were trimmed by 4 bases and 2 bases, with 12 bases remaining between them. The CDR3 covers 14 residues. Germline V gene lookup returns CDR1 SGHRS and CDR2 YFSETQ. The CDR3 DNA sequence: TGCGCCAGCAGCCCGGGACACATACAAGAGACCCAGTACTTC. Amino acid sequence: CASSPGHIQETQYF.

V and J are TRBV7-6 and TRBJ2-7; 11 bases are a match to TRBD2. Germline V lookup: CDR1 SGHVS, CDR2 FNYEAQ. Trimming cost V 0 bases and J 7 bases; bases outside gene matches: 8. The CDR3 length is 16 residues. CDR3 coding DNA: TGTGCCAGCAGCTTAGCGGTGACTAGCGGGAAAGGGGAGCAGTACTTC. It is translated as CASSLAVTSGKGEQYF.

V gene TRBV6-6 combines with J gene TRBJ1-4; possibly TRBD1 for D (6 bases). This CDR3 comprises 15 residues. Germline loops: CDR1 MNHNY, CDR2 SVGAGI (reference sequence). V was shortened by 1 base and J by 7 bases, with 13 bases between the two germline ends. The CDR3 coding sequence is TGTGCCAGCAGTTACTTAACAGGGAAGTTTGAAAAACTGTTTTTT. This gives the protein CASSYLTGKFEKLFF.

The rearrangement links TRBV11-2 to TRBJ2-1; D is unresolved. The CDR3 contains 15 residues. Germline CDR1 is SGHAT and CDR2 is FQNNGV. V lost 1 base, J lost 0 bases, and 7 bases lay in between. DNA for the CDR3: TGTGCCAGCAGCTTAGCCACCTACTCCTACAATGAGCAGTTCTTC. Encoded protein: CASSLATYSYNEQFF.

The rearrangement joins TRBV7-9 to TRBJ2-1, with 11 bases lining up with TRBD2. The CDR3 sequence is 15 residues long. The J segment lost 9 bases and the V segment lost 6 bases, leaving 10 bases of the junction unmatched. Germline V CDR1 and CDR2: SEHNR, FQNEAQ (reference sequence). The CDR3 protein is CASSSGLAELGEQFF. CDR3 coding DNA: TGTGCCAGCAGTTCGGGACTAGCGGAGTTGGGTGAGCAGTTCTTC.

The chain combines TRBV5-4 with TRBJ2-2; D may correspond to TRBD1 or TRBD2 (5 bases each). V lost 2 bases to trimming and J lost 4 bases, with 9 bases between them. There are 14 residues in the CDR3. Germline V CDR1 and CDR2: SGHNT, YYREEE (reference sequence). CDR3 region: CASSFIGTTGELFF. In nucleotides, the CDR3 is TGTGCCAGCAGCTTCATAGGGACCACCGGGGAGCTGTTTTTT.

V usage is TRBV29-1 and J usage is TRBJ2-7; possibly TRBD1 or TRBD2 for D (6 bases each). Germline V CDR1 and CDR2: SQVTM, ANQGSEA. The germline V and J ends were trimmed by 4 bases and 0 bases, with 13 bases remaining between them. This CDR3 spans 14 amino acids. This chain's CDR3 is CSVARGADSYEQYF. CDR3 DNA sequence: TGCAGCGTTGCGAGGGGGGCAGACTCCTACGAGCAGTACTTC.

The chain combines TRBV6-6 with TRBJ2-1, with TRBD2 matching over 14 bases. The CDR3 runs to 16 residues. Germline loops: CDR1 MNHNY, CDR2 SVGAGI (reference sequence). Trimming removed 6 bases from V and 10 bases from J; junction bases left unmatched: 11. CDR3 loop: CASRRSGTSGSGEQFF. The DNA for the CDR3 is TGTGCCAGCAGGAGATCGGGGACTAGCGGGAGTGGAGAGCAGTTCTTC.

This chain uses TRBV7-9 with TRBJ2-5; the D is unclear. V lost 3 bases and J 4 bases, leaving 6 bases between the germline ends. The CDR3 has 12 amino acids. Germline-derived CDR1 and CDR2 are SEHNR and FQNEAQ (reference sequence). Here the CDR3 DNA reads TGTGCCAGCAGCTTTAACGGAGAGACCCAGTACTTC. This sequence encodes CASSFNGETQYF.

The chain uses TRBV4-1 and TRBJ2-7; 8 bases map to TRBD1. The germline V gene has CDR1 MGHRA and CDR2 YSYEKL. The ends lost 0 bases at V and 2 bases at J; junction bases unmatched: 6. The CDR3 runs to 16 residues. The CDR3: CASSQDTGTGPYEQYF. The CDR3, as DNA: TGCGCCAGCAGCCAAGATACCGGGACAGGCCCCTACGAGCAGTACTTC.

There are a few counts of this clone. Other DNA sequences within the sample encode an identical CDR3. This chain connects TRBV20-1 to TRBJ2-1; D is uncertain. The CDR3 length is 10 residues. Per germline, CDR1 DFQATT and CDR2 SNEGSKA (reference sequence). Between the trimmed V and J ends, which lost 6 bases and 3 bases, there was a span of 3 bases. The CDR3 DNA reads as TGCAGTGCCCTCTACAATGAGCAGTTCTTC. The encoded protein is CSALYNEQFF.

The CDR3 DNA follows: TGTGCCAGTAGGGGGGCAGTAACAAACACCGGGGAGCTGTTTTTT. Its protein product is CASRGAVTNTGELFF. The chain carries TRBV19 and TRBJ2-2, with a weak D call TRBD1 (6 bases). CDR1 LNHDA and CDR2 SQIVND come from the germline V gene (reference sequence). This CDR3 contains 15 residues. Trimming shortened V by 6 bases and J by 2 bases, and 13 bases separated the two germline ends.

The chain employs TRBV18 and TRBJ2-4, with D possibly TRBD1 on 6 matching bases. The germline V and J ends were trimmed by 1 base and 0 bases, with 13 bases remaining between them. CDR1 and CDR2 (germline): KGHSH, LQKENI. The CDR3 loop spans 17 amino acids. In DNA form, the CDR3 reads TGTGCCAGCTCACCACACGACAGGCACCTAGCCAAAAACATTCAGTACTTC. Encoded protein: CASSPHDRHLAKNIQYF.